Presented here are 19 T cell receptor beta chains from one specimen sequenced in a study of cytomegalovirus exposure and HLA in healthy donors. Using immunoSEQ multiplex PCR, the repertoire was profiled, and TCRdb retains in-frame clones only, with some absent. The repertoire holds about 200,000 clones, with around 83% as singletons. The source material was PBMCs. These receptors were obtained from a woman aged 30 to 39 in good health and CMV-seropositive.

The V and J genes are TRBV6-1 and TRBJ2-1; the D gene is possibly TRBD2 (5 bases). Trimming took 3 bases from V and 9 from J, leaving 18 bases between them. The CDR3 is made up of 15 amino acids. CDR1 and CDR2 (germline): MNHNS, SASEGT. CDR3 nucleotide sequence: TGTGCCAGCAGTGATAGTATGGCAGGAGGAGGTGAGCAGTTCTTC. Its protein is CASSDSMAGGGEQFF.

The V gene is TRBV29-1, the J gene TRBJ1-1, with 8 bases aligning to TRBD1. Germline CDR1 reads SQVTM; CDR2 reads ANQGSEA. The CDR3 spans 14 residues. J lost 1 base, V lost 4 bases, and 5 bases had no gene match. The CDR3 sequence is CSVAGGDSNTEAFF. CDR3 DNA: TGCAGCGTTGCAGGGGGCGATTCGAACACTGAAGCTTTCTTT.

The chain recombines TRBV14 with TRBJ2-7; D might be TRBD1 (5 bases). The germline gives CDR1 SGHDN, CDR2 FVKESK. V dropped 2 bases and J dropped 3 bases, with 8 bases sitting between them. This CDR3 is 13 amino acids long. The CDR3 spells CASSQLQGYEQYF. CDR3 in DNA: TGTGCCAGCAGCCAACTGCAGGGCTACGAGCAGTACTTC.

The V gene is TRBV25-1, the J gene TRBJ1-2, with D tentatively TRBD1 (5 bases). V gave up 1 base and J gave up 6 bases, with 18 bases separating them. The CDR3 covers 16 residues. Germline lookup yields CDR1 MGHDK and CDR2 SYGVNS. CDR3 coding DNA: TGTGCCAGCAGTGAATTGTTTGGGAGGGGACGTGATGGCTACACCTTC. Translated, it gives CASSELFGRGRDGYTF.

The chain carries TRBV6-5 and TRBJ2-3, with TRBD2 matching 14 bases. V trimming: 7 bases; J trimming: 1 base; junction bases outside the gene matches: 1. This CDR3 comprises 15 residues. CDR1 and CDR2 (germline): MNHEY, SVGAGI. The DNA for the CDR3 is TGTGCCAGCAAGGGACTAGCGGGAGGCACAGATACGCAGTATTTT. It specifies CASKGLAGGTDTQYF.

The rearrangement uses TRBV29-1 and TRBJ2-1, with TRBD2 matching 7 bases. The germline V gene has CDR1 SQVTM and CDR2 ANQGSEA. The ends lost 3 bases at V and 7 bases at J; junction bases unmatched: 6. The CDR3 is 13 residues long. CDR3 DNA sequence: TGCAGCGTTGACCCCGGGAGGTTAAATGAGCAGTTCTTC. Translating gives CSVDPGRLNEQFF.

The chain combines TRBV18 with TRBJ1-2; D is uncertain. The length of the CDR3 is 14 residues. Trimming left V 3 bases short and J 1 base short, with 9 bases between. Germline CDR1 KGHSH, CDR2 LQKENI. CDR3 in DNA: TGTGCCAGCTCACCCCCACATTTTAACTATGGCTACACCTTC. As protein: CASSPPHFNYGYTF.

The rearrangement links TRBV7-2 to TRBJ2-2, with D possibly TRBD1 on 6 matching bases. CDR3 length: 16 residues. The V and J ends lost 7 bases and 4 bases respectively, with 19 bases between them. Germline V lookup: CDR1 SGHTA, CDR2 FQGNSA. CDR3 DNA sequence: TGTGCCAGCACCCAAAACCCGACAGGAATCACCGGGGAGCTGTTTTTT. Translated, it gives CASTQNPTGITGELFF.

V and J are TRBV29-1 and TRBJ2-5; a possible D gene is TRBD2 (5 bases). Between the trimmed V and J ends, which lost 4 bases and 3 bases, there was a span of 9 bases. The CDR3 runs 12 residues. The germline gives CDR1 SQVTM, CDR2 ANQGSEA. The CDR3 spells CSVALEEETQYF. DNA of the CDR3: TGCAGCGTTGCACTAGAGGAAGAGACCCAGTACTTC.

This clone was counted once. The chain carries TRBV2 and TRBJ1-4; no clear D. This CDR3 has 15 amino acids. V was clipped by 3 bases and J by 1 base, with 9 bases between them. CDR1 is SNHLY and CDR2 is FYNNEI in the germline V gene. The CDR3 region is CASSDFRGTNEKLFF. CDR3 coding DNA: TGTGCCAGCAGTGATTTTAGAGGAACTAATGAAAAACTGTTTTTT.

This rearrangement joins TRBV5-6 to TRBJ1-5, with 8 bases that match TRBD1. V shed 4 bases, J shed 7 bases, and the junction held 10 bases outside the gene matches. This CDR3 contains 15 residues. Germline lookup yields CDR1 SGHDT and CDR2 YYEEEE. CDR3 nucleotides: TGTGCCAGCAGCCTCAGGGGGCCGCTAGGACAGCCCCAGCATTTT. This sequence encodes CASSLRGPLGQPQHF.

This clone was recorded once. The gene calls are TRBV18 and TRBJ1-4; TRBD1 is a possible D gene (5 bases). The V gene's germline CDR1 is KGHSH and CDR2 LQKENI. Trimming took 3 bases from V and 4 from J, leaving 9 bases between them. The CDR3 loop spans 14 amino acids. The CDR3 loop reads CASSPRQINEKLFF. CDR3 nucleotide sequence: TGTGCCAGCTCACCCCGACAGATTAATGAAAAACTGTTTTTT.

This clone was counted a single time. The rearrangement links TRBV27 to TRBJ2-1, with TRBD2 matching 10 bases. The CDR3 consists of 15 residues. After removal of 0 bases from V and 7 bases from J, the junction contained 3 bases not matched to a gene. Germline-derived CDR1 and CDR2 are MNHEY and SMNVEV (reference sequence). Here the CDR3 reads CASSLSSGRVNEQFF. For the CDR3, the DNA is TGTGCCAGCAGTTTATCAAGCGGGAGGGTAAATGAGCAGTTCTTC.

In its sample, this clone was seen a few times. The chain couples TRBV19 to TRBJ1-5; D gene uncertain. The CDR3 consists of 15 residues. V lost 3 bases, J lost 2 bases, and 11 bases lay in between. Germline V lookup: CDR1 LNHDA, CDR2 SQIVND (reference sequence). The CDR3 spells CASSIEGTGNQPQHF. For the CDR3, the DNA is TGTGCCAGTAGTATCGAGGGTACGGGCAATCAGCCCCAGCATTTT.

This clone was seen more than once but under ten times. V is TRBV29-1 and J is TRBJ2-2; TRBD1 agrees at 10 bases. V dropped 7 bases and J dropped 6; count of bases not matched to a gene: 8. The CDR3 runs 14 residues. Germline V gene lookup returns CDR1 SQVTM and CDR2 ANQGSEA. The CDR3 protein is CSAPGQGYAGELFF. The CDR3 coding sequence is TGCAGCGCCCCGGGACAGGGGTACGCCGGGGAGCTGTTTTTT.

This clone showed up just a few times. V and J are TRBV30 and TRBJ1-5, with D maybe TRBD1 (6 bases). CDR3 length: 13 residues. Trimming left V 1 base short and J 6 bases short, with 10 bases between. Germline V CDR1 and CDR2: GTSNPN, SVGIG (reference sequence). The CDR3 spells CAWSGQQGQPQHF. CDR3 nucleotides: TGTGCCTGGAGTGGCCAACAGGGTCAGCCCCAGCATTTT. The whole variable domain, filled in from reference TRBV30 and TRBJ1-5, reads SQTIHQWPATLVQPVGSPLSLECTVEGTSNPNLYWYRQAAGRGLQLLFYSVGIGQISSEVPQNLSASRPQDRQFILSSKKLLLSDSGFYLCAWSGQQGQPQHFGDGTRLSIL.

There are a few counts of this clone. The CDR3 sequence is CASSSTGVGNTIYF. DNA of the CDR3: TGTGCCAGCAGTTCGACAGGGGTTGGAAACACCATATATTTT. V gene TRBV6-5 combines with J gene TRBJ1-3; TRBD1 matches 8 bases. Germline CDR1 is MNHEY and CDR2 is SVGAGI. CDR3 length: 14 residues. V shed 4 bases and J 3 bases; nucleotides not matched to a gene: 2.

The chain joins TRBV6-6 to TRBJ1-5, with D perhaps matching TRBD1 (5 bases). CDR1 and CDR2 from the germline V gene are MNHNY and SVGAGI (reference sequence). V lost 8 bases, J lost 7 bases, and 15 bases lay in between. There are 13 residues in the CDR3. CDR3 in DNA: TGTGCCAGCGCCAGGGATTCGTGGCAGCCCCAGCATTTT. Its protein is CASARDSWQPQHF.

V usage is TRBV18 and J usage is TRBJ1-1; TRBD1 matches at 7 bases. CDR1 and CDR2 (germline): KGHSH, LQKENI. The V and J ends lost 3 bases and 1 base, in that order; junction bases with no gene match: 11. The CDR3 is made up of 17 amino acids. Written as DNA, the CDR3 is TGTGCCAGCTCACCTGGGGCAGGGGGTCCAACGAACACTGAAGCTTTCTTT. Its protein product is CASSPGAGGPTNTEAFF.